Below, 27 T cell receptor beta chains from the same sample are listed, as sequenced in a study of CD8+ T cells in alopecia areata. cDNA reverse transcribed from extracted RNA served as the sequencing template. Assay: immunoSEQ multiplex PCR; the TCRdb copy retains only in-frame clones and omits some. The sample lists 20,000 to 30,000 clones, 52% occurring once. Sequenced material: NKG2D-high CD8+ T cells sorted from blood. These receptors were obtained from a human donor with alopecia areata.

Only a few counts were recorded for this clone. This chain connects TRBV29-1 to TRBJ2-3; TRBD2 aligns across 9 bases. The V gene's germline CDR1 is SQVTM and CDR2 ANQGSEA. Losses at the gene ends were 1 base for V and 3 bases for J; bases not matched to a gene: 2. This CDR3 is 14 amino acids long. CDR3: CSVEGGRETDTQYF. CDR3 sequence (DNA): TGCAGCGTTGAAGGCGGGAGGGAAACAGATACGCAGTATTTT.

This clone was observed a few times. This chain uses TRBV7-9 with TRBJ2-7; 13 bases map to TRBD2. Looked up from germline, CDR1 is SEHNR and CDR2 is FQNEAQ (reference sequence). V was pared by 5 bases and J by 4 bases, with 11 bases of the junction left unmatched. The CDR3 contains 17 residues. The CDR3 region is CASSPQLGLAGVYEQYF. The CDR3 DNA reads TGTGCCAGCAGCCCACAACTTGGACTAGCGGGAGTGTACGAGCAGTACTTC. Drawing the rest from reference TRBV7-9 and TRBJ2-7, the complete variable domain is DTGVSQNPRHKITKRGQNVTFRCDPISEHNRLYWYRQTLGQGPEFLTYFQNEAQLEKSRLLSDRFSAERPKGSFSTLEIQRTEQGDSAMYLCASSPQLGLAGVYEQYFGPGTRLTVT.

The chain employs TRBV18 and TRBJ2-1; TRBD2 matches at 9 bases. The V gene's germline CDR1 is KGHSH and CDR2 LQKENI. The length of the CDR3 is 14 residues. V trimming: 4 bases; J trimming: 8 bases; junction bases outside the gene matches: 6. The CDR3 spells CASSLWTSDDEQFF. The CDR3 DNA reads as TGTGCCAGCTCACTCTGGACTAGCGACGATGAGCAGTTCTTC.

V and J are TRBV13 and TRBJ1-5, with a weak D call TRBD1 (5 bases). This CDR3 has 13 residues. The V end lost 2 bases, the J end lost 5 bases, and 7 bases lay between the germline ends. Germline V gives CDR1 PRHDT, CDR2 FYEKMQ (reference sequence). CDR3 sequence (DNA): TGTGCCAGCAGCTTACGGGGGGATCAGCCCCAGCATTTT. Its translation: CASSLRGDQPQHF.

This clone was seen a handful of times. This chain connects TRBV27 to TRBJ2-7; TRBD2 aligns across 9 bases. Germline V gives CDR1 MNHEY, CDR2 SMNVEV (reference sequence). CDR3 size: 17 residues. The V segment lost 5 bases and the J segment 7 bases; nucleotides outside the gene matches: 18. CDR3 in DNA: TGTGCCAGCAGTCCACCCCCCTGGCGGGAGGGGGACGGGGAGCAGTACTTC. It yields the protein CASSPPPWREGDGEQYF.

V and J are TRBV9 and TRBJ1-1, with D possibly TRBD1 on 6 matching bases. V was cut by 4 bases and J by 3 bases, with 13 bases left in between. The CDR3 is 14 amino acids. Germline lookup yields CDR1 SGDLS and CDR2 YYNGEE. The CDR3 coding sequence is TGTGCCAGCAGCCCCCGAGGACAGTACACTGAAGCTTTCTTT. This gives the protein CASSPRGQYTEAFF.

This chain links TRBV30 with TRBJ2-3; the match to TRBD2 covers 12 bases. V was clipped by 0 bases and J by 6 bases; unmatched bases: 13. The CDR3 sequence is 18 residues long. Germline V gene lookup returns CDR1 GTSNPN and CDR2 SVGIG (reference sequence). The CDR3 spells CAWSVWVTSGSSPDTQYF. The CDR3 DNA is TGTGCCTGGAGTGTATGGGTGACTAGCGGGAGTTCACCGGATACGCAGTATTTT.

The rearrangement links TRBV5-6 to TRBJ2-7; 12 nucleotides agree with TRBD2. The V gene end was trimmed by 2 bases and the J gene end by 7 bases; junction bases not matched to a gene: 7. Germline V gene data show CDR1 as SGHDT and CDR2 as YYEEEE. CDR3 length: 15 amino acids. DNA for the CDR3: TGTGCCAGCAGCTTCAGACTAGCGGGAGTGGGGGAGCAGTACTTC. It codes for CASSFRLAGVGEQYF.

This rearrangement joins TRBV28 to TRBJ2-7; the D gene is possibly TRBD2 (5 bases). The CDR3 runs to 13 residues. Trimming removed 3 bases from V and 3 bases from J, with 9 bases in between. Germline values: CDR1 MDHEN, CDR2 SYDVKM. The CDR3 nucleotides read TGTGCCAGCAGTTTCCGGGGAAGCTACGAGCAGTACTTC. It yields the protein CASSFRGSYEQYF.

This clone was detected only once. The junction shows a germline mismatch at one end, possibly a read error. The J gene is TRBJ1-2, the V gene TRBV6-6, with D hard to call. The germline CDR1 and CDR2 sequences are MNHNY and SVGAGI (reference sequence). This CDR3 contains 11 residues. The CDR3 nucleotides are TGTGCCAGCAGTTGGGTCTATAGCTACACCTTC. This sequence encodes CASSWVYSYTF.

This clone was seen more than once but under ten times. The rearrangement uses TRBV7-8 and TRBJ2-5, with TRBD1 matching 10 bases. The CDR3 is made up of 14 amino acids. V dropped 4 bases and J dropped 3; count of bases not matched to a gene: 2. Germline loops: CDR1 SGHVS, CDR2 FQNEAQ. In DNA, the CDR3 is TGTGCCAGCAGCTCCGGGACAGGGGAAGAGACCCAGTACTTC. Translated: CASSSGTGEETQYF.

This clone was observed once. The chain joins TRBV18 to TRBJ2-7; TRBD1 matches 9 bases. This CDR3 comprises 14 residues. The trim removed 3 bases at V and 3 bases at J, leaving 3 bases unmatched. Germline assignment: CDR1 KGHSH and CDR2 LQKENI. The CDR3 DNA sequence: TGTGCCAGCTCACCCCGGGACAGGGACTACGAGCAGTACTTC. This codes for CASSPRDRDYEQYF.

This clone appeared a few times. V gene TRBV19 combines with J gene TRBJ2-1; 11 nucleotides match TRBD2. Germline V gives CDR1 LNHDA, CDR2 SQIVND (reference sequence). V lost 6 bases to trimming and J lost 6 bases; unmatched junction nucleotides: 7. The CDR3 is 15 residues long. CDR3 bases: TGTGCCAGTAGCCTCACTAGCGGGAGTCTCAATGAGCAGTTCTTC. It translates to CASSLTSGSLNEQFF.

The CDR3 sequence: CASSFGIWRDRGTQYF. The DNA for the CDR3 is TGTGCCAGCAGCTTCGGTATCTGGCGGGACCGTGGGACCCAGTACTTC. The V call is TRBV7-2, the J call TRBJ2-5, with a tentative D call TRBD2 (6 bases). The length of the CDR3 is 16 residues. Germline CDR1 and CDR2: SGHTA and FQGNSA. V was cut by 3 bases and J by 7 bases, with 21 bases left in between. Based on the CDR3 plus reference TRBV7-2 and TRBJ2-5, the full variable domain is GAGVSQSPSNKVTEKGKDVELRCDPISGHTALYWYRQSLGQGLEFLIYFQGNSAPDKSGLPSDRFSAERTGGSVSTLTIQRTQQEDSAVYLCASSFGIWRDRGTQYFGPGTRLLVL.

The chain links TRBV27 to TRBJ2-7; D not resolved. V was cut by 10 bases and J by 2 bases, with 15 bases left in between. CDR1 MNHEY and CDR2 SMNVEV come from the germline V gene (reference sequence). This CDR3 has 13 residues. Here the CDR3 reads CAIPSYGPYEQYF. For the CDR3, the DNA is TGTGCCATCCCCAGTTACGGACCCTACGAGCAGTACTTC.

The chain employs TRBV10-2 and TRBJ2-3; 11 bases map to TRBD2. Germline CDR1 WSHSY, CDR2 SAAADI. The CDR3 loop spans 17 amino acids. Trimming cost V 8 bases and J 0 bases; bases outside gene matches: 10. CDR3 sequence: CASLSGRGRGSTDTQYF. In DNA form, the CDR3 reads TGCGCCAGCCTTAGCGGGAGGGGCCGGGGAAGCACAGATACGCAGTATTTT.

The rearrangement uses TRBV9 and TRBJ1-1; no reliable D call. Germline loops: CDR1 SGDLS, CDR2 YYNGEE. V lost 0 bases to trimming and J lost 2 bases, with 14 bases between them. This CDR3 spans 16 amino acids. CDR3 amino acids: CASSVEGQEGNTEAFF. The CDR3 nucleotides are TGTGCCAGCAGCGTAGAAGGTCAGGAGGGAAACACTGAAGCTTTCTTT. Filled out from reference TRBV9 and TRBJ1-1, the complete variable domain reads DSGVTQTPKHLITATGQRVTLRCSPRSGDLSVYWYQQSLDQGLQFLIQYYNGEERAKGNILERFSAQQFPDLHSELNLSSLELGDSALYFCASSVEGQEGNTEAFFGQGTRLTVV.

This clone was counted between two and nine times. In DNA, the CDR3 is TGTGCCAGCAGTTACCCCCCCTCCGAGCAGTACTTC. It is translated as CASSYPPSEQYF. The V gene is TRBV27, the J gene TRBJ2-7; D is unclear. Trimming took 4 bases from V and 6 from J, leaving 10 bases between them. CDR1 MNHEY and CDR2 SMNVEV come from the germline V gene (reference sequence). This CDR3 region has 12 residues.

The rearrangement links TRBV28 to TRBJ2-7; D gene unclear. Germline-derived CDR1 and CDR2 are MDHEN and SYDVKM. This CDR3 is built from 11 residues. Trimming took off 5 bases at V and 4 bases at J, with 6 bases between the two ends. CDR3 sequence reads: CASSKGYEQYF. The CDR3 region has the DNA TGTGCCAGCAGTAAAGGTTACGAGCAGTACTTC.

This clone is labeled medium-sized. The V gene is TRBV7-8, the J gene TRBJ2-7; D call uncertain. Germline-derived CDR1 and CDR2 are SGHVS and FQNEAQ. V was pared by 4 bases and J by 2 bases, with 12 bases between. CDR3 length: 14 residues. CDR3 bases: TGTGCCAGCAGCTACTGGGTCAAAGCCTACGAGCAGTACTTC. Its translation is CASSYWVKAYEQYF.

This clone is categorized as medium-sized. The CDR3 bases are TGTGCCAGCAGCTTACTTGGACTAGCGGGTCACAATGAGCAGTTCTTC. Its translation: CASSLLGLAGHNEQFF. The rearrangement uses TRBV7-9 and TRBJ2-1; 11 nucleotides line up with TRBD2. There are 16 residues in the CDR3. V trimming: 2 bases; J trimming: 5 bases; junction bases outside the gene matches: 5. The germline gives CDR1 SEHNR, CDR2 FQNEAQ (reference sequence).

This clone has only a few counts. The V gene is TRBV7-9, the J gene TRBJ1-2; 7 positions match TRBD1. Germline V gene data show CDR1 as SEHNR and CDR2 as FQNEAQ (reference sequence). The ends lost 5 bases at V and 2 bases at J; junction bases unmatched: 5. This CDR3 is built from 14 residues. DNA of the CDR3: TGTGCCAGCAGCGCCCTGACAGGGAACTATGGCTACACCTTC. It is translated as CASSALTGNYGYTF.

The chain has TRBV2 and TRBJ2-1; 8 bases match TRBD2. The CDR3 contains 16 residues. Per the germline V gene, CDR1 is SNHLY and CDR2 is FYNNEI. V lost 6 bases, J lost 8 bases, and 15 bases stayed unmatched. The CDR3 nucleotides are TGTGCCAGCAGGGAGCTGACTAGCGACTACCTTCATGAGCAGTTCTTC. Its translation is CASRELTSDYLHEQFF.

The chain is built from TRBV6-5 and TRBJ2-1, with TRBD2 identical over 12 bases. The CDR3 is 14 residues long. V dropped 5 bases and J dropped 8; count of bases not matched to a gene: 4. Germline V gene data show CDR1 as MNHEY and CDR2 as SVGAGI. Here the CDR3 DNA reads TGTGCCAGCAGTCGGACTAGCGGGATAGATGAGCAGTTCTTC. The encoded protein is CASSRTSGIDEQFF.

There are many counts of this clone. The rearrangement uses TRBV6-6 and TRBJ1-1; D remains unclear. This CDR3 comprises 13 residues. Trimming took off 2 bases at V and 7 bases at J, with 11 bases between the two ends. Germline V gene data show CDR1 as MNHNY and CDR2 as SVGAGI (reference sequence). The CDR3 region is CASSYPGSYEAFF. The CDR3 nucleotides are TGTGCCAGCAGTTACCCTGGTTCCTATGAAGCTTTCTTT.

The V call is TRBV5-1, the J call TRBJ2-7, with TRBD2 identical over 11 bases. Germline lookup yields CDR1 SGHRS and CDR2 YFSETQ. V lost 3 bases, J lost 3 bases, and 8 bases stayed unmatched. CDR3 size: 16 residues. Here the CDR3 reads CASSWAIAGGIYEQYF. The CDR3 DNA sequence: TGCGCCAGCAGCTGGGCCATAGCGGGAGGGATCTACGAGCAGTACTTC. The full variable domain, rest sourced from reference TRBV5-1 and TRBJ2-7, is KAGVTQTPRYLIKTRGQQVTLSCSPISGHRSVSWYQQTPGQGLQFLFEYFSETQRNKGNFPGRFSGRQFSNSRSEMNVSTLELGDSALYLCASSWAIAGGIYEQYFGPGTRLTVT.

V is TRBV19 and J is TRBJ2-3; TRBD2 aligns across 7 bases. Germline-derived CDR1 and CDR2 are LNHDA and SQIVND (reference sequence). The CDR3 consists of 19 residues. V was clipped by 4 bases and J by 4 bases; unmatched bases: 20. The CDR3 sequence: CASSRGRGDPVGGSDTQYF. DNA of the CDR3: TGTGCCAGTAGTAGGGGACGGGGGGACCCAGTTGGGGGTTCAGATACGCAGTATTTT.